These 14 T cell receptor beta chains were sequenced from one sample in a study of blood T cell repertoires in COVID-19. TCRdb's table, derived via immunoSEQ multiplex PCR, lists solely in-frame clones and lacks some. Of roughly 290,000 clones listed, roughly 91% were seen once; the top ten hold under 0.95%. Sequencing input: peripheral blood. These receptors came from a young man with acute or convalescent COVID-19.

This chain joins TRBV28 and TRBJ1-1, with D perhaps matching TRBD1 (5 bases). CDR3 length equals 15 residues. The ends were cut back, 7 bases at V and 1 base at J, with 16 bases in the middle. CDR1 is MDHEN and CDR2 is SYDVKM in the germline V gene. The CDR3 spells CASIRSRGTNTEAFF. Written as DNA, the CDR3 is TGTGCCAGCATCAGAAGTAGGGGTACGAACACTGAAGCTTTCTTT.

V usage is TRBV6-5 and J usage is TRBJ1-2; 11 nucleotides agree with TRBD1. The V segment lost 8 bases and the J segment 4 bases; nucleotides outside the gene matches: 6. CDR3 length: 14 amino acids. Germline V gene data show CDR1 as MNHEY and CDR2 as SVGAGI. The DNA of the CDR3 is TGTGCCAGCGGATGGACAGGGGGCGCCTATGGCTACACCTTC. Its translation is CASGWTGGAYGYTF.

The chain carries TRBV28 and TRBJ1-2, with TRBD1 identical over 10 bases. The CDR3 is 13 residues long. J was trimmed by 8 bases and V by 5 bases; bases with no gene match: 5. Per germline, CDR1 MDHEN and CDR2 SYDVKM. Written as DNA, the CDR3 is TGTGCCAGCAGTAACCCGGGACAGGGGGGCTACACCTTC. This translates into CASSNPGQGGYTF.

CDR3 sequence (DNA): TGTGCCAGCAGCGTAGCCAGGAACACTGAAGCTTTCTTT. Translating gives CASSVARNTEAFF. J is TRBJ1-1 and V is TRBV9, with no clear D. This CDR3 comprises 13 residues. The V end was cut by 0 bases, the J end by 1 base, with 4 bases between. Germline assignment: CDR1 SGDLS and CDR2 YYNGEE.

J is TRBJ2-1 and V is TRBV11-1; D unresolved. Germline values: CDR1 SGHAT, CDR2 FQDESV (reference sequence). The CDR3 length is 11 residues. The V end lost 4 bases, the J end lost 9 bases, and 7 bases lay between the germline ends. The CDR3: CASSSSGEQFF. CDR3 nucleotide sequence: TGTGCCAGCAGCTCGTCCGGTGAGCAGTTCTTC.

This clone was observed at least ten times. The J gene is TRBJ2-1, the V gene TRBV7-2; D is possibly TRBD2 (6 bases). Looked up from germline, CDR1 is SGHTA and CDR2 is FQGNSA. This CDR3 has 15 residues. The ends were cut back, 2 bases at V and 9 bases at J, with 17 bases in the middle. The CDR3: CASSLTRLGVSEQFF. The CDR3 DNA reads as TGTGCCAGCAGCTTAACGAGACTAGGGGTTAGTGAGCAGTTCTTC.

This clone came up once. The chain joins TRBV2 to TRBJ1-2; D remains ambiguous. V was shortened by 6 bases and J by 3 bases, with 8 bases between the two germline ends. The CDR3 totals 12 residues. Germline values: CDR1 SNHLY, CDR2 FYNNEI. The CDR3 DNA sequence: TGTGCCAGCAGGGAGACTTACTATGGCTACACCTTC. It yields the protein CASRETYYGYTF.

This clone has a handful of counts. The chain has TRBV19 and TRBJ1-1; D perhaps matches TRBD1 (6 bases). Germline V gene sequence: CDR1 LNHDA, CDR2 SQIVND (reference sequence). Trimming left V 7 bases short and J 8 bases short, with 8 bases between. This CDR3 region has 10 residues. This chain's CDR3 is CASKGTEAFF. The CDR3 DNA reads as TGTGCCAGTAAAGGGACAGAAGCTTTCTTT.

The J gene is TRBJ2-5, the V gene TRBV7-3, with D perhaps TRBD2 (5 bases). The CDR3 totals 15 residues. Trimming cost V 4 bases and J 5 bases, with 17 bases left between them. The germline gives CDR1 SGHTA, CDR2 FQGTGA. The CDR3: CASSSQGPGKETQYF. CDR3 in DNA: TGTGCCAGCAGCTCTCAAGGCCCGGGAAAGGAGACCCAGTACTTC.

The chain joins TRBV29-1 to TRBJ1-1; D unclear. V lost 6 bases and J 1 base, leaving 12 bases between the germline ends. CDR1 SQVTM and CDR2 ANQGSEA come from the germline V gene. The CDR3 sequence is 13 residues long. The CDR3 bases are TGCAGCGTCCGAGACGGGAAGAACACTGAAGCTTTCTTT. It codes for CSVRDGKNTEAFF.

Notes on this clone: One end of the junction fails to match germline, which may point to a read error. The V gene is TRBV7-7, the J gene TRBJ2-5, with 9 bases that match TRBD1. Per germline, CDR1 SSHAT and CDR2 FNYEAQ (reference sequence). The CDR3 sequence is 14 residues long. CDR3 sequence reads: CASSPDRGSETQYF. CDR3 DNA: TGTGCTAGCAGCCCGGACAGGGGATCGGAGACCCAGTACTTC. Using reference TRBV7-7 and TRBJ2-5 for the parts outside the CDR3, the full variable domain is GAGVSQSPRYKVTKRGQDVTLRCDPISSHATLYWYQQALGQGPEFLTYFNYEAQPDKSGLPSDRFSAERPEGSISTLTIQRTEQRDSAMYRCASSPDRGSETQYFGPGTRLLVL.

The chain couples TRBV7-2 to TRBJ1-2, with a possible D match to TRBD1 (5 bases). This CDR3 is 15 amino acids long. The V gene lost 5 bases and the J gene lost 4 bases, with 17 bases spanning the gap. The germline CDR1 and CDR2 sequences are SGHTA and FQGNSA. CDR3 coding DNA: TGTGCCAGCAGCCCCAGACAGCCATTCACCTATGGCTACACCTTC. This codes for CASSPRQPFTYGYTF.

The CDR3 loop reads CASSVRTGELFF. The CDR3 DNA reads TGTGCCAGCAGCGTCAGGACCGGGGAGCTGTTTTTT. This sequence joins TRBV5-6 and TRBJ2-2; D not certain. Trimming pared 4 bases from V and 5 bases from J, leaving 6 bases between. Germline V gene sequence: CDR1 SGHDT, CDR2 YYEEEE. The CDR3 covers 12 residues.

The CDR3: CATESTGLEGYGYTF. CDR3 coding DNA: TGTGCCACCGAGAGCACGGGACTCGAGGGCTATGGCTACACCTTC. The gene calls are TRBV28 and TRBJ1-2; weak D call: TRBD1 (5 bases). In germline, CDR1 is MDHEN, CDR2 SYDVKM. Between the trimmed V and J ends, which lost 10 bases and 4 bases, there was a span of 22 bases. This CDR3 is built from 15 residues.